This T cell receptor (beta chain) was documented in a study of monozygotic twins with inflammatory bowel disease. In regard to this clonotype: Its specificity is not known.

Molecular identifiers with 6-nucleotide sample barcodes were added during cDNA synthesis via template switching. TCRdb re-called the 5' RACE reads, yielding one record per CDR3 amino acid sequence without DNA. Its table records some 89,000 distinct CDR3 sequences. Study-wide results and limits: No one strong IBD-associated signal or clonotype was supported.

The CDR3 has 14 residues. Germline-derived CDR1 and CDR2 are SNHLY and FYNNEI. The chain joins TRBV2 to TRBJ1-1. Sequencing input: blood. The TCR originated in a human donor with ulcerative colitis or Crohn's disease, or a healthy co-twin of an affected twin (not recorded which). The CDR3 sequence: CASSDPRTRTEAFF.